This TCR beta chain was identified in a study of blood T cell repertoires in COVID-19. Study at large: Sources were T cells, B-cell-depleted T cells, or PBMCs; the material itself was cDNA or gDNA.

The CDR3 contains 18 residues. Germline V gene lookup returns CDR1 MNHNS and CDR2 SASEGT. The ends lost 2 bases at V and 0 bases at J; junction bases unmatched: 7. The assay was immunoSEQ multiplex PCR, and TCRdb's table has in-frame clones only and misses some. The sample lists some 88,000 clones, around 90% occurring once. The rearrangement links TRBV6-1 to TRBJ1-3; 10 bases match TRBD1. The material sequenced was peripheral blood. The sequence was collected from a human donor with active COVID-19. The donor label of this sample is uncertain. This CDR3 reads CASSERSWTGGSGNTIYF. The CDR3 nucleotides read TGTGCCAGCAGTGAAAGGTCGTGGACAGGGGGCTCTGGAAACACCATATATTTT.